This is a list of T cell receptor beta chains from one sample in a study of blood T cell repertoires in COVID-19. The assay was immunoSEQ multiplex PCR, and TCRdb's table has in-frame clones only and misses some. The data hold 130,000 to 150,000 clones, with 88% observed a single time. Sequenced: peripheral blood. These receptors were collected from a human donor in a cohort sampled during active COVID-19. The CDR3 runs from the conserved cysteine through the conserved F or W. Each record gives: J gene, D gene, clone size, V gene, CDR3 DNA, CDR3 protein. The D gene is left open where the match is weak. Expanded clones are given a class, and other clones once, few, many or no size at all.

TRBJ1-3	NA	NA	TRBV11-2	TGTGCCAGCAGCTTAGCCCTCCCAGGGAACAGAAACACCATATATTTT	CASSLALPGNRNTIYF
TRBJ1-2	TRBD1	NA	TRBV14	TGTGCCAGCAGCCACCAGTACCGGGACAGGGGGCAAGGCTATGGCTACACCTTC	CASSHQYRDRGQGYGYTF
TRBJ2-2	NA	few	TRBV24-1	TGTGCCACCAGTGATTCCCGGACTCGATCCGGGGAGCTGTTTTTT	CATSDSRTRSGELFF
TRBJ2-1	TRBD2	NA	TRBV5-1	TGCGCCAGCAGCTTGGAGGCTAGCGGGGGGCTCGGTTACAATGAGCAGTTCTTC	CASSLEASGGLGYNEQFF
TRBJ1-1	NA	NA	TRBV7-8	TGTGCCAGCAGCCGAAGTCGGGGTCACACTGAAGCTTTCTTT	CASSRSRGHTEAFF
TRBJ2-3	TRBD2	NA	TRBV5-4	TGTGCCAGCAGCTTGGACCGGGGGGAAACAGATACGCAGTATTTT	CASSLDRGETDTQYF
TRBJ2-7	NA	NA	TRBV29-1	TGCAGCGTTGAGGGAGGCAGGTCCTACGAGCAGTACTTC	CSVEGGRSYEQYF
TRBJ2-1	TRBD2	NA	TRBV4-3	TGCGCCAGCAGCCAGATCCGCCTTAGCGGGAGAGAATATGAGCAGTTCTTC	CASSQIRLSGREYEQFF
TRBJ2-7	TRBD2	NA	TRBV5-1	TGCGCCAGCAGCCCGGGACTAGAGAGAGGGATGGGGCAGTACTTC	CASSPGLERGMGQYF
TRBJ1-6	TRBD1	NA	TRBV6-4	TGTGCCAGCAGACCACAGGGGGCCTCTAATTCACCCCTCCACTTT	CASRPQGASNSPLHF
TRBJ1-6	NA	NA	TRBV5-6	TGTGCCAGCAGCTTACCGCAGGGAGGGGAATTTAATTCACCCCTCCACTTT	CASSLPQGGEFNSPLHF
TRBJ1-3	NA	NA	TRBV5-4	TGTGCCAGCAGTGCGGGCCGGTGGGGAAACACCATATATTTT	CASSAGRWGNTIYF
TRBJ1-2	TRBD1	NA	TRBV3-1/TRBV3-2	TGTGCCAGCAGCCAAGCCTACAGGGGAAAGGTTAACTATGGCTACACCTTC	CASSQAYRGKVNYGYTF
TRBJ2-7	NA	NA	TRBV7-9	TGTGCCAGCAGCTTAGAAGTGCTTGGCGGGGCCTACGAGCAGTACTTC	CASSLEVLGGAYEQYF
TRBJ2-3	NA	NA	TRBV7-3	TGTGCCAGCAGCTTAACGCCTGGAGGATCCCCTGAGGATACGCAGTATTTT	CASSLTPGGSPEDTQYF
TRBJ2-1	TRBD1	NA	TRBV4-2	TGTGCCAGCAGCCAACTACAGGGGGCATGGGGCAATGAGCAGTTCTTC	CASSQLQGAWGNEQFF
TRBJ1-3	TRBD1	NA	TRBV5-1	TGCGCCAGCAGCTTGCAGGGGGCGCGAAACACCATATATTTT	CASSLQGARNTIYF
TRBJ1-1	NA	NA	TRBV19	TGTGCCAGTAGTTTGGGCAGGGCGAACACTGAAGCTTTCTTT	CASSLGRANTEAFF
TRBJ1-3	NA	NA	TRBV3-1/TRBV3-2	TGTGCCAGCAGCCAAGATATTGGGCGGAGCGGGACCATATATTTT	CASSQDIGRSGTIYF
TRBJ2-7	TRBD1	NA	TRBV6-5	TGTGCCAGCAGTTACGACAGGGGGCTTGACGAGCAGTACTTC	CASSYDRGLDEQYF
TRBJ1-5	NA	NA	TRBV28	TGTGCCAGCAGCCCCTCCACAGGGAGCAATCAGCCCCAGCATTTT	CASSPSTGSNQPQHF
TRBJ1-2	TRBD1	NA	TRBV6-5	TGTGCCAGCATCTCAGGGGGCGCCTCCTATGGCTACACCTTC	CASISGGASYGYTF
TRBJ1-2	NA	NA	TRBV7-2	TGTGCCAGCAGCTTCGACCCCAGTAGGGGGAGCTATGGCTACACCTTC	CASSFDPSRGSYGYTF
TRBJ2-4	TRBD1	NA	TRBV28	TGTGCCAGCAGTTTTCGGACAGGCCAAAGGAGAGCCAAAAACATTCAGTACTTC	CASSFRTGQRRAKNIQYF
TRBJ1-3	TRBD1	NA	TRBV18	TGTGCCAGCTCACCGACAGGGTTCATGGACACCATATATTTT	CASSPTGFMDTIYF
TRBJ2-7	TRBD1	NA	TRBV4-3	TGCGCCAGCGGCTCCGGGACAGGGATTGGGGAGCAGTACTTC	CASGSGTGIGEQYF
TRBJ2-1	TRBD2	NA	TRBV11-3	TGTGCCAGCAGCTTAGATGGCCGACTAGCGGGGGGCCCCTACAATGAGCAGTTCTTC	CASSLDGRLAGGPYNEQFF
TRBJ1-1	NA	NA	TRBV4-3	TGCGCCAGCAGCCAAGGACAGGCCCAAAACACTGAAGCTTTCTTT	CASSQGQAQNTEAFF
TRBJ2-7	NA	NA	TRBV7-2	TGTGCCAGCACCCTAGCCCCAGTCGGAGTCTACGAGCAGTACTTC	CASTLAPVGVYEQYF
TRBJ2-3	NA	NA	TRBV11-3	TGTGCCAGCAGCTTATCGGCTAGCTCAGATACGCAGTATTTT	CASSLSASSDTQYF
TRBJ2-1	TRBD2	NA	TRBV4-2	TGTGCCAGCAGCCAAGGGGGGACTAGCGGGTACAGCTCCTACAATGAGCAGTTCTTC	CASSQGGTSGYSSYNEQFF
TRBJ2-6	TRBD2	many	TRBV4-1	TGCGCCAGCAGCCAAGATCACGGCGGGGGGGCTGGGGCCAACGTCCTGACTTTC	CASSQDHGGGAGANVLTF
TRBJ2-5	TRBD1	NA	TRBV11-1	TGTGCCAGCAGCTTAGCCCACAGGGGGAAAGAGACCCAGTACTTC	CASSLAHRGKETQYF
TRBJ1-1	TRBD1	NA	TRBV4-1	TGCGCCAGCAGCCAAGAAACAGGGGGCGGGAACACTGAAGCTTTCTTT	CASSQETGGGNTEAFF
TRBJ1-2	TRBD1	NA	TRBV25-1	TGTGCCAGCAGTGCGCTGGACAGGCCCCATGGCTACACCTTC	CASSALDRPHGYTF
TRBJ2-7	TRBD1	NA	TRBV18	TGTGCCAGCTCACCGACCGCAGGACAGGGGGCTTCCTACGAGCAGTACTTC	CASSPTAGQGASYEQYF
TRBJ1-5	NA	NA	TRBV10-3	TGTGCCATCAGTGAGGCGGGGAGCAATCAGCCCCAGCATTTT	CAISEAGSNQPQHF
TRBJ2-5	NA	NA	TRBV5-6	TGTGCCAGCAGCCCCAATCCTAGATCGAGTTGGGAGACCCAGTACTTC	CASSPNPRSSWETQYF
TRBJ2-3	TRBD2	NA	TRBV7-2	TGTGCCAGCAGCTTAGCGGGGAGACTAGCGCGTTCAGATACGCAGTATTTT	CASSLAGRLARSDTQYF
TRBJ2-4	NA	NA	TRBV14	TGTGCCAGCAGCCAGGCCGGACTAGCCAAAAACATTCAGTACTTC	CASSQAGLAKNIQYF
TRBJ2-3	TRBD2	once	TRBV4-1	TGCGCCAGCAGCCAAGGCCCTAGCGGGAGTGGAGGCACAGATACGCAGTATTTT	CASSQGPSGSGGTDTQYF
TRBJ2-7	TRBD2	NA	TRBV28	TGTGCCAGCAGTTTGTTAGCGGGAGGGTCCTACGAGCAGTACTTC	CASSLLAGGSYEQYF
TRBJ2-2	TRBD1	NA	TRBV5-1	TGCGCCAGCAGCTCCTCGGTGACAGGGGGCGAGACCGGGGAGCTGTTTTTT	CASSSSVTGGETGELFF
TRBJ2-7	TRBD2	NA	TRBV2	TGTGCCAGCAGTGAACTTACTAGCGGGAGAAACGAGCAGTACTTC	CASSELTSGRNEQYF
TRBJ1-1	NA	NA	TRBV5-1	TGCGCCAGCAGCTTGAAAGCCGAGCATTACACTGAAGCTTTCTTT	CASSLKAEHYTEAFF
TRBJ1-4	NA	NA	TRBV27	TGTGCCAGCAGTTACTCCGGGACACTACAAGAAAAACTGTTTTTT	CASSYSGTLQEKLFF
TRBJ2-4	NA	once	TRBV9	TGTGCCAGCAGCACCACAGGAGATATAGCCAAAAACATTCAGTACTTC	CASSTTGDIAKNIQYF
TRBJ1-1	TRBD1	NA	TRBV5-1	TGCGCCAGCAGCTTGAGGACAGGGGGCTTGAACACTGAAGCTTTCTTT	CASSLRTGGLNTEAFF
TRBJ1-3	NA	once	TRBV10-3	TGTGCCATCAGGGACGAAACAGGGAACTCTGGAAACACCATATATTTT	CAIRDETGNSGNTIYF
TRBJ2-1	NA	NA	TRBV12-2	TGTGCAAGTCGCTCCCGATCTTCTAGCGGGAGAACCTACAATGAGCAGTTCTTC	CASRSRSSSGRTYNEQFF
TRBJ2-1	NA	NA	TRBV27	TGTGCCAGCAGTTTCGAGGGAGGAATTTACAATGAGCAGTTCTTC	CASSFEGGIYNEQFF